This TCR beta chain originates from a study of CD8+ T cells in alopecia areata. Study conclusions and caveats: Among the top 100, expanded CD8+ clones were significantly decreased by tofacitinib, as was scalp clonality. Clonality in lesional scalp, especially alopecia totalis/universalis, exceeded that of normal scalp.

In each case, RNA was isolated and then reverse transcribed into cDNA as the sequencing template. Assay: immunoSEQ multiplex PCR; the TCRdb copy retains only in-frame clones and omits some. The table lists about 190,000 clones, roughly 60% of them singletons. Treatment reported: oral pan-JAK inhibitor, 5-10 mg twice daily. This clone was observed a single time. The antigen is unknown. The material sequenced was CD4+ T cells sorted from blood, taken at week 24, from a patient treated with tofacitinib. This TCR came from a human donor with alopecia areata.

CDR3 region: CASSQETGNSYEQYF. CDR3 DNA: TGCGCCAGCAGCCAAGAGACAGGGAACTCCTACGAGCAGTACTTC. This sequence joins TRBV4-3 and TRBJ2-7, with 7 nucleotides matching TRBD1. CDR1 and CDR2 (germline): LGHNA, YSLEER. Trimming took 0 bases from V and 0 from J; bases not matched to a gene: 2. The CDR3 loop spans 15 amino acids.